The sequence of this T cell receptor beta chain was determined in a study of shared clonotypes between healthy human individuals. Study-wide points: Deeper or shallower sequencing was expected to change how clonotypes are shared among donors.

Sequencing used immunoSEQ multiplex PCR; TCRdb keeps in-frame clones, though not all of them. The top ten clones hold around 0.14% of a sample with roughly 2.6 million clones, approximately 94% of them seen once. The germline V gene has CDR1 MDHEN and CDR2 SYDVKM. The V end lost 5 bases, the J end lost 4 bases, and 6 bases lay between the germline ends. The CDR3 spans 11 residues. With regard to this clone: The antigen remains unidentified. The sample holds other DNA sequences that translate to the same CDR3.

The sequenced sample consisted of naive CD4+ T cells sorted from blood. Subset meaning: CD45RA+ positively selected. The receptor comes from a young man in good health. This chain connects TRBV28 to TRBJ2-7; D uncertain. CDR3 DNA sequence: TGTGCCAGCAGTGGGCGGTACGAGCAGTACTTC. Amino acid sequence: CASSGRYEQYF.